The sequence of this T cell receptor (beta chain) was determined in a study of cytomegalovirus exposure and HLA in healthy donors. Study-level findings and limits: Across donors, sequencing depth was assumed by presence/absence analyses to be roughly uniform.

Primers for the PCR totalled 60 Vbeta and 13 Jbeta. Only in-frame clones appear in the TCRdb table, and some are missing; sequencing was by immunoSEQ multiplex PCR. The sample includes 110,000 to 150,000 clones. Among the donors, all were healthy bone marrow donors. Donors likely had unrecorded immune exposures despite being nominally healthy when sampled. Germline V CDR1 and CDR2: LGHNA, YNFKEQ. The CDR3 totals 18 residues. Unmatched junction bases numbered 8, after V lost 0 bases and J lost 3 bases. On this clone itself: Its target is unknown.

The specimen sequenced was PBMCs. V gene TRBV4-2 combines with J gene TRBJ2-1, with 10 bases that match TRBD2. This sequence originates from a male donor in good health and CMV-seronegative. The CDR3 nucleotides read TGTGCCAGCAGCCAAGATGGTCCAGCGGGAGGGGTCTACAATGAGCAGTTCTTC. This encodes CASSQDGPAGGVYNEQFF.